The rows below give T cell receptor beta chains drawn from one sample of a study of T cell responses to AZD1222 COVID-19 vaccine. Data came from immunoSEQ multiplex PCR; TCRdb stores just in-frame clones and leaves some out. The sample lists some 55,000 clones, about 90% occurring once. The specimen was peripheral blood, collected on day 0 of AZD1222 vaccination. The receptor source for this set is an adult in good health. The conserved cysteine and the conserved F or W are not part of the CDR3 here. Clone size is shown for a subset of rows, as once, few, many or a class of expanded clone.

V gene	clone size	J gene	CDR3 protein
TRBV19	NA	TRBJ1-5	ASSLARVGQPQH
TRBV15	NA	TRBJ1-2	ATSRDGLPRVVDGYT
TRBV5-4	NA	TRBJ2-2	ASGNPAGGELF
TRBV2	NA	TRBJ2-5	ASSDRGESGVRETQY
TRBV5-1	NA	TRBJ2-1	ASSLELLAGVGNEQF
TRBV19	NA	TRBJ2-2	ASSITSANAGELF
TRBV5-1	NA	TRBJ1-6	ASSLLAGGPRGSYNSPLH
TRBV24-1	NA	TRBJ2-3	ATSQRGTSTDTQY
TRBV10-3	NA	TRBJ2-3	ASSTSGITDTQY
TRBV5-1	NA	TRBJ1-5	ASSFSGGRNQPQH
TRBV18	NA	TRBJ2-2	ASSPLSDGELF
TRBV5-1	NA	TRBJ2-2	ASSLRTGDSDVELF
TRBV18	NA	TRBJ2-1	ASSPASTHNEQF
TRBV12-3/TRBV12-4	once	TRBJ2-2	ASRSENSGELF
TRBV11-2	NA	TRBJ1-2	ASSFSGDGYT
TRBV18	NA	TRBJ2-7	ASSPAGGSYEQY
TRBV2	once	TRBJ1-4	ASSEGRGDDEKLF